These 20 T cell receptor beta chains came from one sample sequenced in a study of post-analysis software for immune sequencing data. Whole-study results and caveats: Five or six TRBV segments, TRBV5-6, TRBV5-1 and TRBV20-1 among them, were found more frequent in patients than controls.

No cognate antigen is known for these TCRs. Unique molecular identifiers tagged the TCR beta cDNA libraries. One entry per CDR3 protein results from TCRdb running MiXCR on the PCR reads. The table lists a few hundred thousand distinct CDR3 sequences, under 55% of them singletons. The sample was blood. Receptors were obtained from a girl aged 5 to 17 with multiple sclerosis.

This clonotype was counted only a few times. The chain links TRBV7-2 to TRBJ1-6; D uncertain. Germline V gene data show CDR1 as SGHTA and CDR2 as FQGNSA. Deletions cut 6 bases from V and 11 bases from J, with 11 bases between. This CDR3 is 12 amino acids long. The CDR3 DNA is TGTGCCAGCAGGGAACTGGAGGCACCCCTCCACTTT. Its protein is CASRELEAPLHF.

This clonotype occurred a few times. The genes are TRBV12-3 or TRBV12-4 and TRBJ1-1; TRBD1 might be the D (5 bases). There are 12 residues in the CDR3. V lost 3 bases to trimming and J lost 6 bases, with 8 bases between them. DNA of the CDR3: TGTGCCAGCAGTTTTCCGGGGGCTGAAGCTTTCTTT. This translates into CASSFPGAEAFF.

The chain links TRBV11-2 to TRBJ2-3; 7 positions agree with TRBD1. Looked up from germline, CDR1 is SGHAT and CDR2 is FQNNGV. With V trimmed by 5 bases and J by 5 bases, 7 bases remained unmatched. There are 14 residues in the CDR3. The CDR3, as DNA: TGTGCCAGCAGCGGGTACACAGGGGTAGATACGCAGTATTTT. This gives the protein CASSGYTGVDTQYF.

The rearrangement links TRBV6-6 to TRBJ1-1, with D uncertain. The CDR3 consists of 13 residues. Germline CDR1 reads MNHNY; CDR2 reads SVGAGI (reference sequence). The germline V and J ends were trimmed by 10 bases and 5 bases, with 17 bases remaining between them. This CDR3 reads CAISAGYKTEAFF. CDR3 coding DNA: TGTGCCATCTCGGCGGGGTACAAAACTGAAGCTTTCTTT.

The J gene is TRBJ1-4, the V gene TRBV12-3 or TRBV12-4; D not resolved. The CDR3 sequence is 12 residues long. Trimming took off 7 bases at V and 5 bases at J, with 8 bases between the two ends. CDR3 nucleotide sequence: TGTGCCAGCACGGACCGGAATGAAAAACTGTTTTTT. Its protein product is CASTDRNEKLFF.

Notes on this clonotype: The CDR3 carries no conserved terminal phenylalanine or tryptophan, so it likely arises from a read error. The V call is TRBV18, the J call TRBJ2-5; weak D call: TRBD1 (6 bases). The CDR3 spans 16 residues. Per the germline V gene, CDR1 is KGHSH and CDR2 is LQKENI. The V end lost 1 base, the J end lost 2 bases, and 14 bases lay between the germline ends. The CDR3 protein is CASSPQVRTVQETQYV. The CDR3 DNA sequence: TGTGCCAGCTCACCACAGGTTCGGACAGTGCAAGAGACCCAGTACGTC.

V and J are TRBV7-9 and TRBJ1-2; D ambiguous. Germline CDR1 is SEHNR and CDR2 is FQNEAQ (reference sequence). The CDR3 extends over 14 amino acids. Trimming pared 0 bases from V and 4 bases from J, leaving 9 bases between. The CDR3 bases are TGTGCCAGCAGCTTAGCGGAACAGCTCTATGGCTACACCTTC. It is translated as CASSLAEQLYGYTF.

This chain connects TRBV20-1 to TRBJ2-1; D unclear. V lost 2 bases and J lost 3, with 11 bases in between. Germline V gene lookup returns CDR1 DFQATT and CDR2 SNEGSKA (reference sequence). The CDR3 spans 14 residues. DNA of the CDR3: TGCAGTGCTAGAAGCCAGGTGGGCTACAATGAGCAGTTCTTC. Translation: CSARSQVGYNEQFF.

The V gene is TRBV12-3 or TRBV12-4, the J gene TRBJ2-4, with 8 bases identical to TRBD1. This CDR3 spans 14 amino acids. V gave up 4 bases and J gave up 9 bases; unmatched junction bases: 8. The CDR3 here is CASSSRTGIGIQYF. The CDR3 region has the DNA TGTGCCAGCAGTTCCAGGACAGGGATAGGCATTCAGTACTTC.

CDR3 amino acids: CASRVSPDEKLFF. DNA of the CDR3: TGTGCCAGCAGGGTCTCGCCTGATGAAAAACTGTTTTTT. The rearrangement links TRBV28 to TRBJ1-4; D is unresolved. The CDR3 is 13 amino acids. Trimming shortened V by 6 bases and J by 6 bases, and 11 bases separated the two germline ends. Per the germline V gene, CDR1 is MDHEN and CDR2 is SYDVKM.

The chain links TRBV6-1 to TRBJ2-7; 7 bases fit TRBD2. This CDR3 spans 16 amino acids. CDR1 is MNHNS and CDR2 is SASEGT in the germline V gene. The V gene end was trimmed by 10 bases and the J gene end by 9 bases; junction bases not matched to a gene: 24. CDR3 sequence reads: CATEAPLGGSQPGQYF. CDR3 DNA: TGTGCCACCGAGGCCCCTCTGGGCGGGAGCCAACCCGGGCAGTACTTC.

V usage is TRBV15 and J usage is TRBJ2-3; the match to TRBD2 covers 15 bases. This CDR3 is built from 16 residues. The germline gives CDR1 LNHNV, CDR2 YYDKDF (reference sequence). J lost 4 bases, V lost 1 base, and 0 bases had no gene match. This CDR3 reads CATSRGTSGGADTQYF. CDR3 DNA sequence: TGTGCCACCAGCAGAGGGACTAGCGGGGGGGCAGATACGCAGTATTTT. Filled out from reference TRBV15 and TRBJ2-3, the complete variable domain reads DAMVIQNPRYQVTQFGKPVTLSCSQTLNHNVMYWYQQKSSQAPKLLFHYYDKDFNNEADTPDNFQSRRPNTSFCFLDIRSPGLGDTAMYLCATSRGTSGGADTQYFGPGTRLTVL.

For the CDR3, the DNA is TGTGCCAGCAACCTTAGAGACTTTGATAATTCACCCCTCCACTTT. Protein sequence: CASNLRDFDNSPLHF. The chain is built from TRBV7-2 and TRBJ1-6, with no clear D. The CDR3 consists of 15 residues. V was pared by 7 bases and J by 5 bases, with 15 bases between. Per germline, CDR1 SGHTA and CDR2 FQGNSA.

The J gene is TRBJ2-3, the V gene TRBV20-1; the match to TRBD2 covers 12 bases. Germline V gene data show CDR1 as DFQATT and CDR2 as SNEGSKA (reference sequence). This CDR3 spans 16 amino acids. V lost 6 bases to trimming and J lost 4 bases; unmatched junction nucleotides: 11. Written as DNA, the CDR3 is TGCAGTGCCCTTCACGCGACTAGCGGGAGTGCAGATACGCAGTATTTT. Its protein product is CSALHATSGSADTQYF.

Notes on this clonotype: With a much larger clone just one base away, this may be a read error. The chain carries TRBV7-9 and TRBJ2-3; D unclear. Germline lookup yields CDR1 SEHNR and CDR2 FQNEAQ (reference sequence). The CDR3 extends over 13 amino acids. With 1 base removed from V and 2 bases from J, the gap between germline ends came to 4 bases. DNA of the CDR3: TGTGCCAGCAGCTTAGTCCACACAGATACGCAGTATTTT. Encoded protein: CASSLVHTDTQYF. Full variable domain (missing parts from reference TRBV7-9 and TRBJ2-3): DTGVSQNPRHKITKRGQNVTFRCDPISEHNRLYWYRQTLGQGPEFLTYFQNEAQLEKSRLLSDRFSAERPKGSFSTLEIQRTEQGDSAMYLCASSLVHTDTQYFGPGTRLTVL.

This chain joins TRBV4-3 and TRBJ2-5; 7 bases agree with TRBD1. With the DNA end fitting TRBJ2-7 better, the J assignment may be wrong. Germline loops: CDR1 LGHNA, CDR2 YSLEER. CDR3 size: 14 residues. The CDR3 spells CASSPRQGRDEQYF. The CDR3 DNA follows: TGCGCCAGCAGCCCTCGACAGGGCAGGGACGAGCAGTACTTC.

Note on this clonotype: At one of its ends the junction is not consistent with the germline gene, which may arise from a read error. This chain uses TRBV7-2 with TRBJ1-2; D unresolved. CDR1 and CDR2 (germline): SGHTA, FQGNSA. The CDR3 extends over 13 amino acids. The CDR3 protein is CASSLEVNYGYTF. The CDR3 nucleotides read TGCGCCAGCAGCTTAGAAGTAAACTATGGCTACACCTTC.

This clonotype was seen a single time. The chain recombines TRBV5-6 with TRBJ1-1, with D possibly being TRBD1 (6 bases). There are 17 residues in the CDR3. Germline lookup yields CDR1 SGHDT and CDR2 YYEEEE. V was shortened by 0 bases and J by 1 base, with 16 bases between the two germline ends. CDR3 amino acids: CASSLGQGPYRNTEAFF. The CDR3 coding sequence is TGTGCCAGCAGCTTGGGGCAGGGGCCTTACAGGAACACTGAAGCTTTCTTT.

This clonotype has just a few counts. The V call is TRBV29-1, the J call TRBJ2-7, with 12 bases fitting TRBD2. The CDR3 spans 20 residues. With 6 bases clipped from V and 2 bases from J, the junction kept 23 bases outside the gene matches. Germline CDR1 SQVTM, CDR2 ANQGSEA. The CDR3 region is CSVVRDRGLPSGRAPYEQYF. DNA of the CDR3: TGCAGCGTAGTCCGGGACAGGGGCCTACCTAGCGGGAGGGCCCCCTACGAGCAGTACTTC.

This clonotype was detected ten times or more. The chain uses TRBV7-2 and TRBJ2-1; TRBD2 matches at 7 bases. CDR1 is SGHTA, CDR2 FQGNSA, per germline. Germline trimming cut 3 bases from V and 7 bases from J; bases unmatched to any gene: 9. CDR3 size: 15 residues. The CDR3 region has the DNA TGTGCCAGCAGCTTGGCGGGCGGGAGATATAATGAGCAGTTCTTC. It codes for CASSLAGGRYNEQFF.